The 31 T cell receptor beta chains reported below all come from one sample, sequenced in a study of T cells expressing NK-cell markers. Each CDR3 protein gets one entry in TCRdb, which reprocessed the 5' RACE reads and gives no DNA. The sample spans fewer than 550,000 distinct CDR3 sequences; the ten largest clones claim approximately 1.5%. The sample was blood T cells: a sorted CD56 or NKG2C T cell subset, CD4+ or CD8+ T cells, or bulk PBMC T cells (not recorded which). All receptors derive from a woman in her forties or fifties in good health.

This chain connects TRBV12-3 or TRBV12-4 to TRBJ1-5; the TCRdb call, TRBD1, lacks DNA for checking. The CDR3 is 15 residues long. The chain's CDR3 is CASSLVGGNNQPQHF.

The rearrangement uses TRBV29-1 and TRBJ1-1; TCRdb returns TRBD1, unconfirmable since there is no DNA. CDR1 is SQVTM, CDR2 ANQGSEA, per germline. The CDR3 spans 15 residues. The CDR3 region is CSVGGGGQGTSRAFF. Using reference TRBV29-1 and TRBJ1-1 for the parts outside the CDR3, the full variable domain is SAVISQKPSRDICQRGTSLTIQCQVDSQVTMMFWYRQQPGQSLTLIATANQGSEATYESGFVIDKFPISRPNLTFSTLTVSNMSPEDSSIYLCSVGGGGQGTSRAFFGQGTRLTVV.

The J gene is TRBJ2-7, the V gene TRBV5-1; there is no DNA to check the TCRdb D call of TRBD1. CDR3 size: 16 residues. Germline V lookup: CDR1 SGHRS, CDR2 YFSETQ. CDR3 residues: CASSLVGQGISYEQYF.

The rearrangement links TRBV4-1 to TRBJ2-7; TCRdb indicates TRBD2, and absent DNA this call remains unverified. Germline V gene data show CDR1 as MGHRA and CDR2 as YSYEKL. CDR3 length: 15 amino acids. CDR3 loop: CASSQGTSELYEQYF.

This chain links TRBV4-2 with TRBJ2-3; there is no DNA to check the TCRdb D call of TRBD2. The CDR3 covers 16 residues. The V gene's germline CDR1 is LGHNA and CDR2 YNFKEQ. The chain's CDR3 is CASSQASGGSTDTQYF.

This CDR3 reads CASSQVASHGYTF. The chain couples TRBV3-1 to TRBJ1-2. The CDR3 loop spans 13 amino acids. Germline-derived CDR1 and CDR2 are LGHDT and YNNKEL (reference sequence).

The chain joins TRBV5-1 to TRBJ2-7. CDR1 is SGHRS and CDR2 is YFSETQ in the germline V gene. The CDR3 has 15 residues. The CDR3: CASSWGGLKNYEQYF. The whole variable domain, filled in from reference TRBV5-1 and TRBJ2-7, reads KAGVTQTPRYLIKTRGQQVTLSCSPISGHRSVSWYQQTPGQGLQFLFEYFSETQRNKGNFPGRFSGRQFSNSRSEMNVSTLELGDSALYLCASSWGGLKNYEQYFGPGTRLTVT.

V gene TRBV6-5 combines with J gene TRBJ2-1; the D call of TRBD2 rests on TCRdb alone, since no DNA is present to check it. From germline, CDR1 is MNHEY and CDR2 SVGAGI. CDR3 length: 14 amino acids. The CDR3 sequence is CASRREGVGDEQFF.

The rearrangement joins TRBV11-3 to TRBJ1-4; TCRdb gives TRBD1 as the D gene, but with no DNA this cannot be confirmed. CDR1 SGHNT and CDR2 YENEEA come from the germline V gene. The CDR3 is 16 amino acids. Here the CDR3 reads CASSPGTGRTNEKLFF.

The chain joins TRBV7-2 to TRBJ2-2. Germline V gene data show CDR1 as SGHTA and CDR2 as FQGNSA. There are 15 residues in the CDR3. Here the CDR3 reads CASSSRAADTGELFF.

This CDR3 reads CASSLGLPGTRSINEQFF. The chain has TRBV7-2 and TRBJ2-1; without DNA, the TCRdb call of TRBD1 cannot be checked. CDR1 is SGHTA and CDR2 is FQGNSA in the germline V gene. The CDR3 contains 18 residues.

This chain's CDR3 is CASSLETTSTEQFF. The J gene is TRBJ2-1, the V gene TRBV11-3. Germline loops: CDR1 SGHNT, CDR2 YENEEA. This CDR3 has 14 amino acids.

The chain couples TRBV5-4 to TRBJ2-2; absent DNA, TCRdb's TRBD2 call cannot be checked. The CDR3 spans 15 residues. CDR1 SGHNT and CDR2 YYREEE come from the germline V gene (reference sequence). CDR3: CASSTVWLADGELFF. The complete variable domain, with remaining parts taken from reference TRBV5-4 and TRBJ2-2, reads ETGVTQSPTHLIKTRGQQVTLRCSSQSGHNTVSWYQQALGQGPQFIFQYYREEENGRGNFPPRFSGLQFPNYSSELNVNALELDDSALYLCASSTVWLADGELFFGEGSRLTVL.

CDR3 amino acids: CASSPRTSGRGRHEQFF. The V call is TRBV7-3, the J call TRBJ2-1; TCRdb names TRBD2, which stays unverified in the absence of DNA. This CDR3 spans 17 amino acids. In germline, CDR1 is SGHTA, CDR2 FQGTGA.

This rearrangement joins TRBV7-9 to TRBJ2-1; the D call of TRBD1 rests on TCRdb alone, since no DNA is present to check it. The CDR3 is made up of 16 amino acids. CDR1 and CDR2 (germline): SEHNR, FQNEAQ (reference sequence). The CDR3 region is CASSLGSGTVKKKQFF. Complete variable domain (other parts from reference TRBV7-9 and TRBJ2-1): DTGVSQNPRHKITKRGQNVTFRCDPISEHNRLYWYRQTLGQGPEFLTYFQNEAQLEKSRLLSDRFSAERPKGSFSTLEIQRTEQGDSAMYLCASSLGSGTVKKKQFFGPGTRLTVL.

V is TRBV9 and J is TRBJ2-1; TCRdb's D gene call, TRBD1, goes unchecked for lack of DNA. Looked up from germline, CDR1 is SGDLS and CDR2 is YYNGEE. The CDR3 runs 16 residues. CDR3 loop: CASSVGGTSSYNEQFF.

The chain couples TRBV5-1 to TRBJ2-2; TCRdb's D call, TRBD2, is unchecked because there is no DNA. The CDR3 is made up of 19 amino acids. From germline, CDR1 is SGHRS and CDR2 YFSETQ. The CDR3 reads CASSFLPPGRAPVTGELFF.

CDR3 amino acids: CASRGSGDWNEQFF. This chain joins TRBV7-6 and TRBJ2-1; TCRdb selects TRBD2, and the lack of DNA leaves this call unchecked. From germline, CDR1 is SGHVS and CDR2 FNYEAQ. CDR3 length: 14 amino acids.

The genes are TRBV7-9 and TRBJ2-1; the TRBD1 assignment by TCRdb is unverifiable without DNA. CDR1 is SEHNR and CDR2 is FQNEAQ in the germline V gene (reference sequence). CDR3 size: 14 residues. The CDR3 sequence is CASSLLPRGNEQFF.

The V and J genes are TRBV10-3 and TRBJ2-2; without DNA, the TCRdb call of TRBD2 cannot be checked. Germline V gene sequence: CDR1 ENHRY, CDR2 SYGVKD. This CDR3 is 16 amino acids long. CDR3 loop: CAISSGTPQGTGELFF.

The chain is built from TRBV7-9 and TRBJ1-4. Germline-derived CDR1 and CDR2 are SEHNR and FQNEAQ (reference sequence). There are 18 residues in the CDR3. CDR3 residues: CASSSPLQGGRTNEKLFF.

The chain carries TRBV29-1 and TRBJ1-5; without DNA, the TCRdb call of TRBD1 cannot be checked. The CDR3 is 14 amino acids. CDR1 and CDR2 (germline): SQVTM, ANQGSEA. CDR3 sequence: CSVAGQASNQPQHF.

The chain couples TRBV15 to TRBJ2-5; the TCRdb call, TRBD2, lacks DNA for checking. The CDR3 totals 14 residues. CDR1 and CDR2 (germline): LNHNV, YYDKDF (reference sequence). The CDR3 is CATSRARGEETQYF. Filled out from reference TRBV15 and TRBJ2-5, the complete variable domain reads DAMVIQNPRYQVTQFGKPVTLSCSQTLNHNVMYWYQQKSSQAPKLLFHYYDKDFNNEADTPDNFQSRRPNTSFCFLDIRSPGLGDTAMYLCATSRARGEETQYFGPGTRLLVL.

The chain links TRBV7-2 to TRBJ2-1; the TRBD2 assignment by TCRdb is unverifiable without DNA. Germline CDR1 is SGHTA and CDR2 is FQGNSA. The CDR3 sequence is 14 residues long. The CDR3 loop reads CASQRLAGGNEQFF.

The J gene is TRBJ2-1, the V gene TRBV9; the D call of TRBD2 rests on TCRdb alone, since no DNA is present to check it. The CDR3 contains 15 residues. Germline V gene sequence: CDR1 SGDLS, CDR2 YYNGEE. The chain's CDR3 is CASSVEASGRSEQFF. Filled out from reference TRBV9 and TRBJ2-1, the complete variable domain reads DSGVTQTPKHLITATGQRVTLRCSPRSGDLSVYWYQQSLDQGLQFLIQYYNGEERAKGNILERFSAQQFPDLHSELNLSSLELGDSALYFCASSVEASGRSEQFFGPGTRLTVL.

V is TRBV5-1 and J is TRBJ1-1; without DNA, the TCRdb call of TRBD1 cannot be checked. From germline, CDR1 is SGHRS and CDR2 YFSETQ. The CDR3 has 15 amino acids. The CDR3 sequence: CASSSFAVGGTEAFF.

The rearrangement links TRBV29-1 to TRBJ2-1. The germline V gene encodes CDR1 SQVTM and CDR2 ANQGSEA. This CDR3 spans 12 amino acids. The CDR3: CSVGFSSSEQFF.

The rearrangement uses TRBV3-1 and TRBJ2-3; TCRdb indicates TRBD1, and absent DNA this call remains unverified. CDR3 length: 17 amino acids. The germline gives CDR1 LGHDT, CDR2 YNNKEL (reference sequence). The CDR3 loop reads CASSQDVGRISTDTQYF.

The chain combines TRBV12-3 or TRBV12-4 with TRBJ2-3; absent DNA, TCRdb's TRBD2 call cannot be checked. CDR3 size: 11 residues. The CDR3 protein is CASSRLATQYF.

The V gene is TRBV3-1, the J gene TRBJ2-1; without DNA, the TCRdb call of TRBD2 cannot be checked. Germline CDR1 and CDR2: LGHDT and YNNKEL (reference sequence). CDR3 size: 16 residues. The CDR3 is CASSQVTSGPYNEQFF.

CDR3 region: CASSRTLHEQYF. The chain uses TRBV12-3 or TRBV12-4 and TRBJ2-7; the D call of TRBD1 rests on TCRdb alone, since no DNA is present to check it. This CDR3 is 12 amino acids long.